The next 22 T cell receptor beta chains were all read from a single sample in a study of early T cells in non-severe SARS-CoV-2 infection. TCRdb recomputed calls from the 5' RACE reads with MiXCR, one row per CDR3 protein. The sample includes approximately 73,000 distinct CDR3 sequences, more than 10% of them seen just once. Material: whole blood. These receptors all stem from an adult who was a healthcare worker with PCR-confirmed SARS-CoV-2 infection or an uninfected control (not recorded which).

This clonotype was recorded a few times. The gene calls are TRBV10-2 and TRBJ2-2; 15 bases are shared with TRBD2. The J segment lost 4 bases and the V segment lost 1 base, leaving 7 bases of the junction unmatched. Per germline, CDR1 WSHSY and CDR2 SAAADI. The CDR3 covers 19 residues. The CDR3 sequence: CASSEFGLAGGFSTGELFF. Here the CDR3 DNA reads TGCGCCAGCAGTGAGTTCGGACTAGCGGGAGGGTTCAGCACCGGGGAGCTGTTTTTT.

This clonotype was observed a few times. The rearrangement joins TRBV27 to TRBJ1-5; the D gene is possibly TRBD1 (5 bases). CDR3 length: 14 amino acids. Trimming pared 3 bases from V and 3 bases from J, leaving 9 bases between. Germline CDR1 reads MNHEY; CDR2 reads SMNVEV (reference sequence). CDR3 bases: TGTGCCAGCAGTTTGGGGGTCAACAATCAGCCCCAGCATTTT. Protein product: CASSLGVNNQPQHF.

This clonotype was seen repeatedly, ten times or more. This chain uses TRBV28 with TRBJ2-3; TRBD2 matches 8 bases. Trimming cost V 5 bases and J 3 bases; bases outside gene matches: 7. CDR1 and CDR2 (germline): MDHEN, SYDVKM. This CDR3 spans 15 amino acids. CDR3 DNA: TGTGCCAGCAGTGGAGCGGGGGCGACAACAGATACGCAGTATTTT. Translated: CASSGAGATTDTQYF.

This clonotype appeared many times. This chain connects TRBV7-9 to TRBJ2-3, with D unclear. In germline, CDR1 is SEHNR, CDR2 FQNEAQ (reference sequence). Trimming removed 3 bases at V and 4 bases at J, with 11 bases between. The CDR3 contains 14 residues. As DNA, the CDR3 is TGTGCCAGCAGCTTGTCGAGTGGGGCAGATACGCAGTATTTT. Amino acid sequence: CASSLSSGADTQYF.

This clonotype has just a few counts. The CDR3 region has the DNA TGTGCCAGCAGCGCACGCCTGCCAGATACGCAGTATTTT. It specifies CASSARLPDTQYF. The J gene is TRBJ2-3, the V gene TRBV7-2; D unresolved. Germline values: CDR1 SGHTA, CDR2 FQGNSA. V was trimmed by 5 bases and J by 4 bases, leaving 10 bases between them. This CDR3 is built from 13 residues.

This clonotype was observed a single time. V usage is TRBV27 and J usage is TRBJ1-5; TRBD1 might be the D (5 bases). Trimming removed 2 bases from V and 1 base from J, with 6 bases in between. There are 14 residues in the CDR3. The germline gives CDR1 MNHEY, CDR2 SMNVEV (reference sequence). The CDR3 DNA sequence: TGTGCCAGCAGTTTAAAGGGGAGCAATCAGCCCCAGCATTTT. It translates to CASSLKGSNQPQHF.

This clonotype appeared many times. The J gene is TRBJ2-1, the V gene TRBV20-1, with a tentative D call TRBD1 (5 bases). The germline V gene has CDR1 DFQATT and CDR2 SNEGSKA (reference sequence). This CDR3 contains 13 residues. Between the trimmed V and J ends, which lost 6 bases and 1 base, there was a span of 10 bases. The CDR3 nucleotides are TGCAGTGCCACGGACACATCCTACAATGAGCAGTTCTTC. It specifies CSATDTSYNEQFF.

The sample holds a few counts of this clonotype. The chain uses TRBV5-1 and TRBJ2-2; 8 bases line up with TRBD1. The CDR3 length is 16 residues. V shed 5 bases, J shed 1 base, and the junction held 7 bases outside the gene matches. Germline-derived CDR1 and CDR2 are SGHRS and YFSETQ. The CDR3 region is CASRIPGTGNTGELFF. CDR3 coding DNA: TGCGCCAGCAGAATTCCCGGGACAGGGAACACCGGGGAGCTGTTTTTT.

This clonotype occurred a few times. The V and J genes are TRBV6-5 and TRBJ2-3; D call uncertain. With 0 bases removed from V and 0 bases from J, the gap between germline ends came to 4 bases. The CDR3 contains 14 residues. Germline V gene data show CDR1 as MNHEY and CDR2 as SVGAGI. CDR3 nucleotide sequence: TGTGCCAGCAGTTACTCGGACAGCACAGATACGCAGTATTTT. It specifies CASSYSDSTDTQYF.

This clonotype has a count of ten or more. CDR3 loop: CASRSTGTSGRHEQFF. The CDR3, as DNA: TGTGCCAGCAGGTCTACCGGGACTAGCGGGAGACATGAGCAGTTCTTC. This chain connects TRBV7-9 to TRBJ2-1, with 14 bases fitting TRBD2. V lost 6 bases to trimming and J lost 8 bases; unmatched junction nucleotides: 9. This CDR3 spans 16 amino acids. Germline lookup yields CDR1 SEHNR and CDR2 FQNEAQ (reference sequence).

In its sample, this clonotype was seen many times. The rearrangement joins TRBV7-6 to TRBJ1-1; possibly TRBD1 for D (5 bases). From germline, CDR1 is SGHVS and CDR2 FNYEAQ. The CDR3 length is 13 residues. V lost 6 bases and J 3 bases, leaving 11 bases between the germline ends. This CDR3 is CASRHRGDTEAFF. The CDR3 nucleotides are TGTGCCAGCAGACATAGAGGGGACACTGAAGCTTTCTTT. Based on the CDR3 plus reference TRBV7-6 and TRBJ1-1, the full variable domain is GAGVSQSPRYKVTKRGQDVALRCDPISGHVSLYWYRQALGQGPEFLTYFNYEAQQDKSGLPNDRFSAERPEGSISTLTIQRTEQRDSAMYRCASRHRGDTEAFFGQGTRLTVV.

This clonotype appeared many times. This sequence joins TRBV28 and TRBJ2-1; D assignment may be TRBD1 or TRBD2 (5 bases each). There are 15 residues in the CDR3. V was cut by 3 bases and J by 1 base, with 10 bases left in between. CDR1 and CDR2 from the germline V gene are MDHEN and SYDVKM. The CDR3 coding sequence is TGTGCCAGCAGTTTGGGGACCATATCCTACAATGAGCAGTTCTTC. It encodes CASSLGTISYNEQFF.

The chain's CDR3 is CASSFILASGTRDTQYF. CDR3 DNA sequence: TGTGCCAGCAGTTTTATTTTGGCTAGCGGGACTAGGGATACGCAGTATTTT. V usage is TRBV27 and J usage is TRBJ2-3; 9 bases map to TRBD2. CDR1 is MNHEY and CDR2 is SMNVEV in the germline V gene (reference sequence). The CDR3 is 17 amino acids. Unmatched junction bases numbered 13, after V lost 3 bases and J lost 6 bases.

The rearrangement links TRBV7-8 to TRBJ2-3; a weak D match, TRBD1 (6 bases). The ends were cut back, 5 bases at V and 0 bases at J, with 21 bases in the middle. The CDR3 contains 18 residues. Germline V gives CDR1 SGHVS, CDR2 FQNEAQ. The CDR3 region has the DNA TGTGCCAGCAGCCCGAAAGCTACCGGGACACTTAGCACAGATACGCAGTATTTT. Amino acid sequence: CASSPKATGTLSTDTQYF.

Many counts were recorded for this clonotype. DNA of the CDR3: TGTGCCAGCAGTTTCAGGGGAAAAGAAGCTTTCTTT. This sequence encodes CASSFRGKEAFF. V gene TRBV27 combines with J gene TRBJ1-1, with D possibly TRBD1 on 6 matching bases. The CDR3 has 12 residues. Germline V gene data show CDR1 as MNHEY and CDR2 as SMNVEV (reference sequence). V lost 3 bases to trimming and J lost 8 bases, with 10 bases between them.

The V gene is TRBV20-1, the J gene TRBJ2-7; 8 nucleotides align to TRBD1. Germline trimming cut 5 bases from V and 2 bases from J; bases unmatched to any gene: 8. The V gene's germline CDR1 is DFQATT and CDR2 SNEGSKA (reference sequence). This CDR3 has 14 residues. The CDR3: CSALTGDGTYEQYF. The CDR3 coding sequence is TGCAGTGCTCTGACAGGGGACGGAACCTACGAGCAGTACTTC.

Turning to this clonotype: The conserved phenylalanine or tryptophan is not found at the CDR3 terminus, so this likely reflects a read error. The rearrangement uses TRBV6-2 or TRBV6-3 and TRBJ2-1; 12 nucleotides align to TRBD2. The trim removed 2 bases at V and 8 bases at J, leaving 7 bases unmatched. Germline-derived CDR1 and CDR2 are MNHEY and SVGEGT. This CDR3 comprises 16 residues. The CDR3 spells CASSYGLAGGPHEQFS. CDR3 DNA sequence: TGTGCCAGCAGTTACGGTCTAGCGGGAGGGCCCCATGAGCAGTTCTCC.

The chain joins TRBV29-1 to TRBJ1-1, with D perhaps matching TRBD1 (5 bases). Germline CDR1 SQVTM, CDR2 ANQGSEA. The CDR3 sequence is 16 residues long. V dropped 5 bases and J dropped 7 bases, with 26 bases sitting between them. CDR3: CSVMFPRGKYNFEAFF. In DNA, the CDR3 is TGCAGCGTTATGTTCCCTCGGGGGAAGTATAACTTTGAAGCTTTCTTT. Variable domain in full (rest from reference TRBV29-1 and TRBJ1-1): SAVISQKPSRDICQRGTSLTIQCQVDSQVTMMFWYRQQPGQSLTLIATANQGSEATYESGFVIDKFPISRPNLTFSTLTVSNMSPEDSSIYLCSVMFPRGKYNFEAFFGQGTRLTVV.

This clonotype was observed a handful of times. This chain connects TRBV7-2 to TRBJ2-1, with 9 bases fitting TRBD2. CDR1 and CDR2 (germline): SGHTA, FQGNSA. Trimming removed 8 bases from V and 0 bases from J; junction bases left unmatched: 14. The CDR3 consists of 18 residues. CDR3 protein: CASQSGGYIRASYNEQFF. CDR3 coding DNA: TGTGCCAGCCAGAGCGGGGGGTATATAAGGGCCTCCTACAATGAGCAGTTCTTC.

The V and J genes are TRBV7-9 and TRBJ2-2, with D possibly TRBD2 on 5 matching bases. V gave up 5 bases and J gave up 3 bases, with 13 bases separating them. The CDR3 has 15 residues. In germline, CDR1 is SEHNR, CDR2 FQNEAQ (reference sequence). The CDR3 loop is CASSPPGTDTGELFF. CDR3 DNA: TGTGCCAGCAGCCCACCGGGAACGGACACCGGGGAGCTGTTTTTT. The entire variable domain, with the rest obtained from reference TRBV7-9 and TRBJ2-2, is as follows: DTGVSQNPRHKITKRGQNVTFRCDPISEHNRLYWYRQTLGQGPEFLTYFQNEAQLEKSRLLSDRFSAERPKGSFSTLEIQRTEQGDSAMYLCASSPPGTDTGELFFGEGSRLTVL.

The chain employs TRBV29-1 and TRBJ2-7; D ambiguous. Deletions cut 3 bases from V and 3 bases from J, with 9 bases between. This CDR3 contains 12 residues. Germline assignment: CDR1 SQVTM and CDR2 ANQGSEA. Written as DNA, the CDR3 is TGCAGCGTTGAGCACGGAAACTACGAGCAGTACTTC. It yields the protein CSVEHGNYEQYF.

This clonotype was seen a handful of times. As DNA, the CDR3 is TGTGCCAGCAGCCGCGCCGGGACTAGCGGGGGCTTCTACGAGCAGTACTTC. It translates to CASSRAGTSGGFYEQYF. The rearrangement joins TRBV4-2 to TRBJ2-7; 14 bases match TRBD2. V lost 4 bases, J lost 3 bases, and 8 bases stayed unmatched. The CDR3 is made up of 17 amino acids. Germline loops: CDR1 LGHNA, CDR2 YNFKEQ.